This T cell receptor (beta chain) was captured in a study of CD8 T cells in ankylosing spondylitis. Notes on the study in general: Disease-linked clones reportedly concentrated significantly in matched ankylosing spondylitis synovial fluid.

It was by quantitative 5'-RACE with molecular barcodes that TCR beta libraries were made. MiXCR, applied by TCRdb to the 5' RACE reads, yields one record per CDR3 protein. The data show fewer than 35,000 distinct CDR3 sequences, roughly 33% seen once. The CDR3 length is 17 residues. CDR1 is SNHLY and CDR2 is FYNNEI in the germline V gene. A note on this clonotype: Antigen: not known. An end of the junction differs from the germline gene, which may be a read error.

The receptor was derived from a male donor with ankylosing spondylitis. The chain couples TRBV2 to TRBJ1-5; weak D call: TRBD1 (5 bases). The sample comprised synovial fluid, either unsorted or a sorted T cell fraction (not recorded which). This CDR3 reads CASSDYYTGGRNQPQNF. DNA of the CDR3: TGTGCCAGCAGTGATTATTATACAGGAGGGCGCAATCAGCCCCAGAATTTT.